This TCR beta chain originates from a study of blood T cell repertoires in COVID-19. V shed 3 bases and J shed 9 bases, with 9 bases lying between them. The germline gives CDR1 LNHDA, CDR2 SQIVND (reference sequence). The CDR3 totals 13 residues. Data came from immunoSEQ multiplex PCR; TCRdb stores just in-frame clones and leaves some out. The table records 150,000 to 200,000 clones, 86% of them present only once. The source is an elderly woman in a cohort sampled during active or convalescent COVID-19. Sequenced input: peripheral blood. The chain uses TRBV19 and TRBJ1-6; TRBD1 is a possible D gene (6 bases). CDR3 sequence reads: CASSMLTGSPLHF. In DNA form, the CDR3 reads TGTGCCAGTAGTATGTTGACAGGTTCACCCCTCCACTTT.